The rows below give T cell receptor beta chains drawn from one sample of a study of shared clonotypes between healthy human individuals. TCRdb's copy holds only in-frame clones and misses some; the assay was immunoSEQ multiplex PCR. The table has a few million clones, just under 95% seen once; the top ten hold 1.5% to 2%. The source material was naive CD8+ T cells from PBMCs. The origin of the receptors is a man aged 18 to 35 in good health. Some clones in this sample may be carry-over from other donors' samples. Both conserved end residues are part of each CDR3.

j_call v_call cdr3_aa
TRBJ2-1 TRBV7-6 CASSLGTSGSFDEQFF
TRBJ2-7 TRBV27 CASSLTENLSYEQYF
TRBJ2-7 TRBV7-6 CASSLKEVYEQYF
TRBJ2-5 TRBV29-1 CSVQGMLAAQYF
TRBJ2-3 TRBV14 CASSQVSRERYTDTQYF
TRBJ2-7 TRBV10-2 CASSESKTSGFGEQYF
TRBJ2-1 TRBV5-8 CASSTDASSYNEQFF
TRBJ2-1 TRBV10-2 CASSEDRIVTEQFF
TRBJ2-3 TRBV6-4 CASSVGGALTDTQYF
TRBJ2-3 TRBV19 CASSNPRGDLPTADTQYF
TRBJ2-1 TRBV28 CASTTSGGRPYNEQFF
TRBJ2-5 TRBV7-9 CASSRITLYQETQYF
TRBJ1-1 TRBV27 CASSLEGWNTEAFF
TRBJ2-7 TRBV9 CASSEGDRVSYEQYF
TRBJ1-2 TRBV7-9 CASSKPGHLTFLDGYTF
TRBJ1-2 TRBV30 CAWTVRDRVNYGYTF
TRBJ1-3 TRBV19 CASSMRQESGNTIYF
TRBJ1-5 TRBV28 CASSYASQHSNQPQHF
TRBJ1-3 TRBV28 CASSLRPAGNTIYF
TRBJ1-1 TRBV29-1 CSHGGAYTEAFF
TRBJ2-7 TRBV28 CASENGLSSYEQYF
TRBJ2-3 TRBV15 CATSEGLALRTDTQYF
TRBJ1-2 TRBV7-9 CASSLAAGHYGYTF
TRBJ2-7 TRBV7-9 CASSPPVLAYEQYF
TRBJ2-1 TRBV28 CAILRPRDSVEQFF
TRBJ2-7 TRBV7-9 CASTPPAGATTSYEQYF
TRBJ1-2 TRBV7-9 CASSLLGGYTF
TRBJ2-1 TRBV4-2 CASSQESLGYEDNEQFF
TRBJ2-2 TRBV27 CASSLIGGTGELFF
TRBJ2-5 TRBV27 CASSFKGLDQETQYF
TRBJ2-7 TRBV4-1 CASSQGTWDNEQYF
TRBJ1-5 TRBV28 CASSDGRPKHQPQHF
TRBJ2-7 TRBV5-1 CASSYAPGAYEQYF
TRBJ2-1 TRBV9 CASSVARTGLNEQFF
TRBJ1-5 TRBV21-1 CASSKGRQGGIQPQHF
TRBJ2-3 TRBV7-8 CASSLEEGMGDTDTQYF